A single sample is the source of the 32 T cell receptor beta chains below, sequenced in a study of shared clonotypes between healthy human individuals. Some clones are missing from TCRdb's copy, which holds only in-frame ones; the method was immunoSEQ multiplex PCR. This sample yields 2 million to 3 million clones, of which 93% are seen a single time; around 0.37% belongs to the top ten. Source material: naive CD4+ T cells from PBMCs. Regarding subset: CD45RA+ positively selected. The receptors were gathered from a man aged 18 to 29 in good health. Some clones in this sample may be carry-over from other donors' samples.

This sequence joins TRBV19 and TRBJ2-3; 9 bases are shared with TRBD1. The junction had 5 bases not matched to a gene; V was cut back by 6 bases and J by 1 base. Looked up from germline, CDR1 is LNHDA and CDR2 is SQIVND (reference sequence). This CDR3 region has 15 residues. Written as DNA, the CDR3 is TGTGCCAGTAGATTGACAGGGGGAGGCACAGATACGCAGTATTTT. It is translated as CASRLTGGGTDTQYF.

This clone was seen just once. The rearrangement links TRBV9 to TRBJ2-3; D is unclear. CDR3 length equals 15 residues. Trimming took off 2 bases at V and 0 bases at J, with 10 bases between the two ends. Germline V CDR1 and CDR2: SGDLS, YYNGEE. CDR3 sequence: CASSVSPTSTDTQYF. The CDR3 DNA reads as TGTGCCAGCAGCGTGTCTCCCACTAGCACAGATACGCAGTATTTT. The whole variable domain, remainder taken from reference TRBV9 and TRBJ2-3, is DSGVTQTPKHLITATGQRVTLRCSPRSGDLSVYWYQQSLDQGLQFLIQYYNGEERAKGNILERFSAQQFPDLHSELNLSSLELGDSALYFCASSVSPTSTDTQYFGPGTRLTVL.

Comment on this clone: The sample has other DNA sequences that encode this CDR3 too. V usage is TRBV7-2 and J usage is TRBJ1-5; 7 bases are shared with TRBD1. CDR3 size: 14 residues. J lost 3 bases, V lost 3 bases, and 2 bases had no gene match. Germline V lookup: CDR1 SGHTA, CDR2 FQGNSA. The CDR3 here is CASSLDRYNQPQHF. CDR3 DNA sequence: TGTGCCAGCAGCTTGGACAGGTACAATCAGCCCCAGCATTTT.

The CDR3 loop is CASSGNTGTGELFF. The CDR3 DNA reads as TGTGCCAGCAGCGGTAACACAGGGACCGGGGAGCTGTTTTTT. The chain is built from TRBV2 and TRBJ2-2; possibly TRBD1 for D (6 bases). V was shortened by 6 bases and J by 5 bases, with 13 bases between the two germline ends. This CDR3 is built from 14 residues. Germline V lookup: CDR1 SNHLY, CDR2 FYNNEI. Complete variable domain (other parts from reference TRBV2 and TRBJ2-2): EPEVTQTPSHQVTQMGQEVILRCVPISNHLYFYWYRQILGQKVEFLVSFYNNEISEKSEIFDDQFSVERPDGSNFTLKIRSTKLEDSAMYFCASSGNTGTGELFFGEGSRLTVL.

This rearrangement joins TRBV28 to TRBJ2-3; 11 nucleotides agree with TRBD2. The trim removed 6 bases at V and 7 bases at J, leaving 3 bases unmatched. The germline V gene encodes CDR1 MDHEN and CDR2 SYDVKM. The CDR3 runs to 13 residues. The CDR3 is CASSGTSGNTQYF. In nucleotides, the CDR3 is TGTGCCAGCAGCGGGACTAGCGGAAATACGCAGTATTTT.

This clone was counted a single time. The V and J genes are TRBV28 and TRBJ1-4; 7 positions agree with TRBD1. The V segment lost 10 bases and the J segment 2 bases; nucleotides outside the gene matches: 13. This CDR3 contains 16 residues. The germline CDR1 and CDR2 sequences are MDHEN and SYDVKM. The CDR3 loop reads CATDTGAGGTNEKLFF. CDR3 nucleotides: TGTGCCACCGATACAGGGGCTGGGGGGACTAATGAAAAACTGTTTTTT.

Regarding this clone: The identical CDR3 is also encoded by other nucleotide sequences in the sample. CDR3 DNA sequence: TGTGCCAGCAGTCCACAGGGTGGAAGCAATCAGCCCCAGCATTTT. It is translated as CASSPQGGSNQPQHF. V gene TRBV6-5 combines with J gene TRBJ1-5; a weak D match, TRBD1 (6 bases). The ends were cut back, 5 bases at V and 1 base at J, with 12 bases in the middle. The germline V gene encodes CDR1 MNHEY and CDR2 SVGAGI. The CDR3 runs to 15 residues.

This chain's CDR3 is CASSLASRAGDTQYF. The CDR3 DNA is TGTGCCAGCAGCTTAGCGAGCAGGGCCGGAGATACGCAGTATTTT. The rearrangement uses TRBV7-2 and TRBJ2-3, with D possibly being TRBD1 (5 bases). Germline CDR1 SGHTA, CDR2 FQGNSA. The CDR3 runs to 15 residues. The V end was cut by 0 bases, the J end by 5 bases, with 12 bases between. Complete variable domain (other parts from reference TRBV7-2 and TRBJ2-3): GAGVSQSPSNKVTEKGKDVELRCDPISGHTALYWYRQSLGQGLEFLIYFQGNSAPDKSGLPSDRFSAERTGGSVSTLTIQRTQQEDSAVYLCASSLASRAGDTQYFGPGTRLTVL.

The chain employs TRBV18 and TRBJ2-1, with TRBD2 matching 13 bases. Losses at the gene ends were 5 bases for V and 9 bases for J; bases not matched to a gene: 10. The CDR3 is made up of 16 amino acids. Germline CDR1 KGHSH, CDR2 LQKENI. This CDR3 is CASSVLGLAGEVEQFF. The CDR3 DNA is TGTGCCAGCTCAGTACTAGGACTAGCGGGAGAAGTTGAGCAGTTCTTC.

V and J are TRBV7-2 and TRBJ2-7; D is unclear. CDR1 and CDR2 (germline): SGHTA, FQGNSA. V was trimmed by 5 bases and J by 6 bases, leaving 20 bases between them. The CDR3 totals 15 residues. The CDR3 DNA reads TGTGCCAGCAGCCTGCTGGACCTCCTCGCCTCCGAGCAGTACTTC. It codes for CASSLLDLLASEQYF.

CDR3: CASSPPGANVLTF. CDR3 DNA sequence: TGTGCCAGCAGTCCCCCTGGGGCCAACGTCCTGACTTTC. This chain links TRBV21-1 with TRBJ2-6. TRBV21-1 is a pseudogene locus. The CDR3 totals 13 residues.

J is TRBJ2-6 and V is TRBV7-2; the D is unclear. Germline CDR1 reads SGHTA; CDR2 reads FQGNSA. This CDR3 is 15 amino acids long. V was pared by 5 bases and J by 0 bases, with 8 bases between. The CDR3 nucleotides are TGTGCCAGCAGCCACAGAAGCTCTGGGGCCAACGTCCTGACTTTC. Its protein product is CASSHRSSGANVLTF.

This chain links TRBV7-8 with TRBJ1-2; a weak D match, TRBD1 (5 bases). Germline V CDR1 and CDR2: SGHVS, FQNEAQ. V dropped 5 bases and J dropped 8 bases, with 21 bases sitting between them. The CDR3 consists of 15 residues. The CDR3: CASSRTGLRERGYTF. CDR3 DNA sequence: TGTGCCAGCAGCCGTACGGGACTCCGGGAGAGGGGCTACACCTTC. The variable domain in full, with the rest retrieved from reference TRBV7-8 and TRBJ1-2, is GAGVSQSPRYKVAKRGQDVALRCDPISGHVSLFWYQQALGQGPEFLTYFQNEAQLDKSGLPSDRFFAERPEGSVSTLKIQRTQQEDSAVYLCASSRTGLRERGYTFGSGTRLTVV.

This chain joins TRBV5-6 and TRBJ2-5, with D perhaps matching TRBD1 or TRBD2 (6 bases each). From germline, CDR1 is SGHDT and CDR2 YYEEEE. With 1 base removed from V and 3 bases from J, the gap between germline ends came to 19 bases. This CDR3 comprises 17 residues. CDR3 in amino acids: CASSLPGAGVPKETQYF. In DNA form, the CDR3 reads TGTGCCAGCAGCTTGCCGGGGGCAGGGGTCCCAAAAGAGACCCAGTACTTC.

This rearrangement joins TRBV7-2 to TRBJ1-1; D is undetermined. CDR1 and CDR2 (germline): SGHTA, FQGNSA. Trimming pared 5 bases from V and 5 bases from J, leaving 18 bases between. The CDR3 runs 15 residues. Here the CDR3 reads CASSPRWKGGTEAFF. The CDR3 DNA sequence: TGTGCCAGCAGCCCACGTTGGAAGGGCGGTACTGAAGCTTTCTTT.

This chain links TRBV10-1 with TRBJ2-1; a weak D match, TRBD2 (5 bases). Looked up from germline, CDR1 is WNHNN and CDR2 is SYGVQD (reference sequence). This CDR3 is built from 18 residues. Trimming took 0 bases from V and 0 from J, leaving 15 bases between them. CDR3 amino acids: CASSESIGLRGSYNEQFF. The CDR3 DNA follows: TGCGCCAGCAGTGAGTCGATCGGGCTTCGGGGCTCCTACAATGAGCAGTTCTTC.

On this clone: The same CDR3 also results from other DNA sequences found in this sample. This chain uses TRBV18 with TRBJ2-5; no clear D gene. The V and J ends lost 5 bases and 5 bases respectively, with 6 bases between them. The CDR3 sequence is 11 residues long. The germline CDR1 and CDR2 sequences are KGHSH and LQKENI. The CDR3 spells CASSTGETQYF. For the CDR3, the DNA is TGTGCCAGCTCAACCGGGGAGACCCAGTACTTC.

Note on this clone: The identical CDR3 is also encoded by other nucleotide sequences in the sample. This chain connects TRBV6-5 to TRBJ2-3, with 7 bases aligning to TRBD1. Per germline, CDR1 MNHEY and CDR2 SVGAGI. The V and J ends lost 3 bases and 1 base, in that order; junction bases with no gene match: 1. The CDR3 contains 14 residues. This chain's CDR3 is CASSYDRGTDTQYF. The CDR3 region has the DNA TGTGCCAGCAGTTATGACAGGGGCACAGATACGCAGTATTTT.

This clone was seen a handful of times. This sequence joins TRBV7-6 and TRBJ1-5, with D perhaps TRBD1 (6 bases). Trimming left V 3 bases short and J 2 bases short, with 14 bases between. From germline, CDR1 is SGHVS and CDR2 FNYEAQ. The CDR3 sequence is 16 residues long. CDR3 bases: TGTGCCAGCAGCTTCGAACAGGGTTGGGGCAATCAGCCCCAGCATTTT. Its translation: CASSFEQGWGNQPQHF.

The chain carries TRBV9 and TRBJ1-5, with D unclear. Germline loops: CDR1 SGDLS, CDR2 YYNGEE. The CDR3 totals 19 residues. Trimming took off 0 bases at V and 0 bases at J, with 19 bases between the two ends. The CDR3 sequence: CASSVVRREGNYSNQPQHF. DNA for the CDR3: TGTGCCAGCAGCGTAGTTCGTAGGGAAGGGAATTATAGCAATCAGCCCCAGCATTTT.

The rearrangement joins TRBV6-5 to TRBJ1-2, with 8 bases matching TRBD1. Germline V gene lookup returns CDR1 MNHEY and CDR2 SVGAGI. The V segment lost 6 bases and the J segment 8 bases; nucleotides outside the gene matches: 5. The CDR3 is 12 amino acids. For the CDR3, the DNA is TGTGCCAGCAGATTTGGGACAGGAGGCTACACCTTC. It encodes CASRFGTGGYTF.

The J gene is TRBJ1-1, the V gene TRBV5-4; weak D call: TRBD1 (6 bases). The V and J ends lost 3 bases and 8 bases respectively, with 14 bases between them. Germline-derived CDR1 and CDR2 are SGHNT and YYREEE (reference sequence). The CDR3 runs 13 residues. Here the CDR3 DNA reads TGTGCCAGCAGCTCCCGGGACAAGCTCGAAGCTTTCTTT. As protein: CASSSRDKLEAFF.

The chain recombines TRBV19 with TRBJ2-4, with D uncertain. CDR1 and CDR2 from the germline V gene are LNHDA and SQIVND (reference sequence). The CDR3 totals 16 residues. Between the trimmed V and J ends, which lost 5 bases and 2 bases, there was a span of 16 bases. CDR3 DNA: TGTGCCAGTAGTGATGGAGTAGGTCGTTCCAAAAACATTCAGTACTTC. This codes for CASSDGVGRSKNIQYF.

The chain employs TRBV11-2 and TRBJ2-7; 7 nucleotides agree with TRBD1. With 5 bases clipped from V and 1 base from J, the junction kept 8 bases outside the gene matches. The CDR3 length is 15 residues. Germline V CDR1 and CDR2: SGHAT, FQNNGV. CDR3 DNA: TGTGCCAGCAGCCTTTTGTACAGGGGATCCTACGAGCAGTACTTC. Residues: CASSLLYRGSYEQYF.

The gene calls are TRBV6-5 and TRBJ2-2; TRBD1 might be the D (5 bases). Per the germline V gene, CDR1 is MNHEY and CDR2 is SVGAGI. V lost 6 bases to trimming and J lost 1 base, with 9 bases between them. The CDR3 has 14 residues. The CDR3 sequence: CASSQGLNTGELFF. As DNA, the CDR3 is TGTGCCAGCAGCCAGGGCTTGAACACCGGGGAGCTGTTTTTT.

The CDR3: CASSLYPWTSGRRETQYF. DNA of the CDR3: TGTGCCAGCAGTTTATATCCCTGGACTAGCGGGAGACGGGAGACCCAGTACTTC. J is TRBJ2-5 and V is TRBV28; TRBD2 agrees at 13 bases. Germline V gives CDR1 MDHEN, CDR2 SYDVKM. There are 18 residues in the CDR3. The junction had 10 bases not matched to a gene; V was cut back by 1 base and J by 5 bases.

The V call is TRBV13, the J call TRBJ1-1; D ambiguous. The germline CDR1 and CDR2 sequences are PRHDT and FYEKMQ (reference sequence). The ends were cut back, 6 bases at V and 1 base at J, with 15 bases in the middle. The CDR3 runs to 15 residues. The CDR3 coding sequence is TGTGCCAGCAGTCAAACGGACTTTTGGAACACTGAAGCTTTCTTT. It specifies CASSQTDFWNTEAFF.

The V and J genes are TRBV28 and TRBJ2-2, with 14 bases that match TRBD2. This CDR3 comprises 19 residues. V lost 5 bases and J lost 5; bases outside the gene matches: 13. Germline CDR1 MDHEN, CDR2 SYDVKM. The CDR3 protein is CASSPQWTSGRLRTGELFF. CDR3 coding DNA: TGTGCCAGCAGTCCGCAATGGACTAGCGGGAGGTTGAGGACCGGGGAGCTGTTTTTT.

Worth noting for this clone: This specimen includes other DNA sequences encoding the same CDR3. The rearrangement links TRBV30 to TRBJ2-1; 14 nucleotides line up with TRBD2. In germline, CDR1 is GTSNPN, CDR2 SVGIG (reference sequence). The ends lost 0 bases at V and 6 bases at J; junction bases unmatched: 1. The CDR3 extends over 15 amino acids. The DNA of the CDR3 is TGTGCCTGGAGTGTCGGGACTAGCGGGAGCAATGAGCAGTTCTTC. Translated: CAWSVGTSGSNEQFF.

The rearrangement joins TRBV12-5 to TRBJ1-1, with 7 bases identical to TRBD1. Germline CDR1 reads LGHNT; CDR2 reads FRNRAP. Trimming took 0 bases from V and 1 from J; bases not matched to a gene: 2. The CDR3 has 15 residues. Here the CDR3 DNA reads TGTGCTAGTGGTTTGGTACGACAGGGGAACACTGAAGCTTTCTTT. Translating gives CASGLVRQGNTEAFF.

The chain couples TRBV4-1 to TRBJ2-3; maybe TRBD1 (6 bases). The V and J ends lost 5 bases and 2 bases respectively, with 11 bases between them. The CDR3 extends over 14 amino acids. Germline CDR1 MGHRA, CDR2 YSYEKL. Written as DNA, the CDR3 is TGCGCCAGCAGCAGGACAGTGCCCACAGATACGCAGTATTTT. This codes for CASSRTVPTDTQYF.

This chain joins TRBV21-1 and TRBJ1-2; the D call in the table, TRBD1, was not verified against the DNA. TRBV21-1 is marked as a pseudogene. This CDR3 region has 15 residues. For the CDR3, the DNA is TGTGCCAGCAGCAAAGAGCAGGGCGCCATTCATGGCTACACCTTC. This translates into CASSKEQGAIHGYTF.